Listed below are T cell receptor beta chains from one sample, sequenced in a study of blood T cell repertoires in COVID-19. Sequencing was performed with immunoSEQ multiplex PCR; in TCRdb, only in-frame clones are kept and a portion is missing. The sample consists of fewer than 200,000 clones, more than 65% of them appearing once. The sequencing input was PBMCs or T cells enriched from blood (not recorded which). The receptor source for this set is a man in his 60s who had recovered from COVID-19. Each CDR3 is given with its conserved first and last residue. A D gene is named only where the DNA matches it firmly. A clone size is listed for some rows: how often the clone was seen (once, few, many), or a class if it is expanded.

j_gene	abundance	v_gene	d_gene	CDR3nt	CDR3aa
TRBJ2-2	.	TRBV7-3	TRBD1	TGTGCCAGCAGCTCATGGACAGGGGGGAGCGGGGAGCTGTTTTTT	CASSSWTGGSGELFF
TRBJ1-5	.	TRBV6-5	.	TGCGCCAGCAGCCCAGGACAGAGCAATCAGCCCCAGCATTTT	CASSPGQSNQPQHF
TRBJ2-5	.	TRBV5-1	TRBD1	TGCGCCAGCAGCCCAACCCCGACAGGGAACACAGAGACCCAGTACTTC	CASSPTPTGNTETQYF
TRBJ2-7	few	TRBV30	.	TGTGCCTGGAGTGTACACCGTGGGCGACCTCTCAACGAGCAGTACTTC	CAWSVHRGRPLNEQYF
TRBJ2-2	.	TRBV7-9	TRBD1	TGTGCCAGCAGCGGACCGGGACAGGGTACCACCGGGGAGCTGTTTTTT	CASSGPGQGTTGELFF
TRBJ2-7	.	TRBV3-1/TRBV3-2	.	TGTGCCAGCAGCCAAGATATTGGGCTCTCCTACGAGCAGTACTTC	CASSQDIGLSYEQYF
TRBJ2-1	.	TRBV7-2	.	TGTGCCAGCAGCTTAGGTGTCGGCAGGTACAATGAGCAGTTCTTC	CASSLGVGRYNEQFF
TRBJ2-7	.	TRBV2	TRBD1	TGTGCCAGCGGCCTGGGACAGCTTCCCTACGAGCAGTACTTC	CASGLGQLPYEQYF
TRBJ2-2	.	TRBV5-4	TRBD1	TGTGCCAGCAGCCCTGGGACAGCGAACACCGGGGAGCTGTTTTTT	CASSPGTANTGELFF
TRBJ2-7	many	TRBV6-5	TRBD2	TGTGCCAGCACCATGCTAGCGGGAAGGGACGAGCAGTACTTC	CASTMLAGRDEQYF
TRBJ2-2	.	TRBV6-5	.	TGTGCCAGCCTCGCAGGCAGGAACACCGGGGAGCTGTTTTTT	CASLAGRNTGELFF
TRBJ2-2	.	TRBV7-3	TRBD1	TGTGCCAGCAGCTCAACAGGGGGCCCGCTGGGAAACACCGGGGAGCTGTTTTTT	CASSSTGGPLGNTGELFF
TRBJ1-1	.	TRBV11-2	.	TGTGCCAGCAGCTTTGGAGCCACTGAAGCTTTCTTT	CASSFGATEAFF
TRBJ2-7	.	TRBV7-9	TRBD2	TGTGCCAGCAGCTTAGGCGGGAGCACTCGGGAGCAGTACTTC	CASSLGGSTREQYF
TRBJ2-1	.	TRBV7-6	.	TGTGCCAGCAGCTTAGTTGGCCTAGCCCTTTACAATGAGCAGTTCTTC	CASSLVGLALYNEQFF
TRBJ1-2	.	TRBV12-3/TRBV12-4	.	TGTGCCAGCAGTCGGACAGTTTATGGCTACACCTTC	CASSRTVYGYTF
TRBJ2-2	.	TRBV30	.	TGTGCCTGGAGTGTACCTCGGTCAAGGGAGCCCGGGGAGCTGTTTTTT	CAWSVPRSREPGELFF
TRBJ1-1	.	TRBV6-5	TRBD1	TGTGCCAGCAGCGGGGACAGTCGGACTGAAGCTTTCTTT	CASSGDSRTEAFF
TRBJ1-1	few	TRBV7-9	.	TGTGCCAGCAGCTTAGAACAGACAGGATCTGAAGCTTTCTTT	CASSLEQTGSEAFF
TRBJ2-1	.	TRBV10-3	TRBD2	TGTGCCATCAGCCCGGGACTAGCGGGAGATGAGCAGTTCTTC	CAISPGLAGDEQFF
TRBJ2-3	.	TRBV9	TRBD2	TGTGCCAGCAGCGTAATCGGGGACTACACAGATACGCAGTATTTT	CASSVIGDYTDTQYF
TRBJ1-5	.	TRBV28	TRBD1	TGTGCCAGCAGTTCCCAGACAGGGAACAATCAGCCCCAGCATTTT	CASSSQTGNNQPQHF
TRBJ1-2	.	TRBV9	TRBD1	TGTGCCAGCAGCGTCCGGGACAGGGTGAACTATGGCTACACCTTC	CASSVRDRVNYGYTF
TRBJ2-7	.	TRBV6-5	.	TGTGCCAGCAAATCAGCGGTCCTCTCCTACGAGCAGTACTTC	CASKSAVLSYEQYF
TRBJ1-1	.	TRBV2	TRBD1	TGTGCCAGCAGGGACAGGGATAGGGCTGAAGCTTTCTTT	CASRDRDRAEAFF
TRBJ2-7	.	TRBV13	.	TGTGCCAGCAGCTGGAGGGACTCTCACTACGAGCAGTACTTC	CASSWRDSHYEQYF
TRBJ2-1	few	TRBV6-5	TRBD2	TGTGCCAGCAGTTATAGGAAGCGGGAGGTGAATGAGCAGTTCTTC	CASSYRKREVNEQFF
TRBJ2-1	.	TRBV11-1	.	TGTGCCAGCACCAGGCCAGGGGACTACAATGAGCAGTTCTTC	CASTRPGDYNEQFF
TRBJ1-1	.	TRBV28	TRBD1	TGTGCCAGCAGTCTCCCCCTACAGGGGGCCAATGAAGCTTTCTTT	CASSLPLQGANEAFF
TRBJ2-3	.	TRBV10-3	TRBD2	TGTGCCATCAGTGATAGGACAGGCTTCGGGACTAGCGGGATCTCAGATACGCAGTATTTT	CAISDRTGFGTSGISDTQYF
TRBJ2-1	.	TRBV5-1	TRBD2	TGCGCCAGCAGCTTGGTAGCGGGAGAGGAAAATGAGCAGTTCTTC	CASSLVAGEENEQFF
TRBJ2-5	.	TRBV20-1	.	TGCGGGACTGGGGAAGAGACCCAGTACTTC	CGTGEETQYF
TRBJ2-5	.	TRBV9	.	TGTGCCAGCAGCGGCGGCGGTTACGGGGCGGGGGAGACCCAGTACTTC	CASSGGGYGAGETQYF
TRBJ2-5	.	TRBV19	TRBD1	TGTGCCAGTACGGATCCGGGACAGCAAGAGACCCAGTACTTC	CASTDPGQQETQYF
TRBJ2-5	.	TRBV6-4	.	TGTGCCAGCAGTGTTGCAGGGTTGTACCAAGAGACCCAGTACTTC	CASSVAGLYQETQYF